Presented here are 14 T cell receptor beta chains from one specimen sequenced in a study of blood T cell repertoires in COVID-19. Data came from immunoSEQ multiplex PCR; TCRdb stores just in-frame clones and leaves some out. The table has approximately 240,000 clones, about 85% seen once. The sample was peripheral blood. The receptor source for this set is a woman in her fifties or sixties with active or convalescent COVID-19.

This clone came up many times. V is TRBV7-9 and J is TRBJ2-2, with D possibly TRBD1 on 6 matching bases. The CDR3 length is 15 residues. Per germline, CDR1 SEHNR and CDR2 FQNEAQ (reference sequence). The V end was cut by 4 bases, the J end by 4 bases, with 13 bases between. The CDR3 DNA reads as TGTGCCAGCAGCTCCCAGTTGGGGGCCACCGGGGAGCTGTTTTTT. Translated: CASSSQLGATGELFF.

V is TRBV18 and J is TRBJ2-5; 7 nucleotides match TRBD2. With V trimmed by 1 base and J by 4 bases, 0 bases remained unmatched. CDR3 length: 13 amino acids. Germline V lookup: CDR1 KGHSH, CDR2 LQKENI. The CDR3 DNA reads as TGTGCCAGCTCACCACTAGCGGGAGAGACCCAGTACTTC. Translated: CASSPLAGETQYF.

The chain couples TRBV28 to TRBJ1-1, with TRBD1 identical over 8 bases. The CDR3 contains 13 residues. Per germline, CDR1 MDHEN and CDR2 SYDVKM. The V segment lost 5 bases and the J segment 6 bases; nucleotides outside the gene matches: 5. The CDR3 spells CASSLDRGAEAFF. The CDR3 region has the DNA TGTGCCAGCAGTCTAGACAGGGGCGCTGAAGCTTTCTTT.

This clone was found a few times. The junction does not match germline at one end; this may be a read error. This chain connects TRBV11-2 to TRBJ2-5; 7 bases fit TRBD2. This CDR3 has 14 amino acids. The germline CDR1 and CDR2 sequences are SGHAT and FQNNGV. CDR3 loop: CASSPTSDQEAQYF. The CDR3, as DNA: TGTGCCAGCAGCCCTACTAGCGACCAAGAGGCCCAGTACTTC.

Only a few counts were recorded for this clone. Here the CDR3 DNA reads TGTGCCAGCAGCTTAGAGCAGGGAGGTCAGCCCCAGCATTTT. The encoded protein is CASSLEQGGQPQHF. J is TRBJ1-5 and V is TRBV7-9, with D possibly matching TRBD1 (5 bases). Trimming cost V 1 base and J 6 bases, with 10 bases left between them. The CDR3 is made up of 14 amino acids. Germline CDR1 and CDR2: SEHNR and FQNEAQ (reference sequence).

For the CDR3, the DNA is TGTGCCACCAGTGACTCGGGGACAGGGGGGGAGACCCAGTACTTC. It codes for CATSDSGTGGETQYF. This chain links TRBV24-1 with TRBJ2-5, with TRBD1 identical over 11 bases. V lost 4 bases, J lost 5 bases, and 5 bases stayed unmatched. This CDR3 contains 15 residues. CDR1 and CDR2 (germline): KGHDR, SFDVKD.

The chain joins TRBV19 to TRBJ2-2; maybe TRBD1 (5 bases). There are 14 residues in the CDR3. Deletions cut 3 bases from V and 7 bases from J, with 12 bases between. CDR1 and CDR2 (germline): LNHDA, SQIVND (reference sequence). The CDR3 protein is CASSIGAASGELFF. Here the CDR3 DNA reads TGTGCCAGTAGTATTGGGGCGGCGAGCGGGGAGCTGTTTTTT.

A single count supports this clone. This CDR3 is CASSELFLVGGQGAQGSPLHF. DNA of the CDR3: TGTGCCAGCAGTGAATTATTCTTGGTCGGTGGACAGGGGGCGCAAGGTTCACCCCTCCACTTT. The chain carries TRBV6-1 and TRBJ1-6, with TRBD1 matching over 11 bases. J lost 9 bases, V lost 2 bases, and 21 bases had no gene match. Looked up from germline, CDR1 is MNHNS and CDR2 is SASEGT. This CDR3 spans 21 amino acids.

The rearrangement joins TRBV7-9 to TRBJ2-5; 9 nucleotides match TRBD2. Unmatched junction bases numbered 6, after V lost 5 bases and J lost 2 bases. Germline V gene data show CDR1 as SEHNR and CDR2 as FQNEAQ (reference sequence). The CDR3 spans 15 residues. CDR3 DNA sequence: TGTGCCAGCAGCCCGGGAGCGGGGGGACAAGAGACCCAGTACTTC. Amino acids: CASSPGAGGQETQYF.

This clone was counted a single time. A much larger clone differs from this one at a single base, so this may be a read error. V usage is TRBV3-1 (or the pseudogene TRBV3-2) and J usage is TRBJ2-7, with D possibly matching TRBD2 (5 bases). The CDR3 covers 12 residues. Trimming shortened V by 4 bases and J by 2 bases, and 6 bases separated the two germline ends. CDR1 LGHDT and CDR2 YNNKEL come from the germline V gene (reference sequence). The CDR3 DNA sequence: TGTGCCAGCAGCCGAGGGCCCTACGAGCAGTACTTC. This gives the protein CASSRGPYEQYF.

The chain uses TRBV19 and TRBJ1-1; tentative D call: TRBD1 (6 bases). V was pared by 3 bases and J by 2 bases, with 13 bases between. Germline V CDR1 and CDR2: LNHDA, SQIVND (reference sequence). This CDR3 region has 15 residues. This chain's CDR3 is CASSMYRDVNTEAFF. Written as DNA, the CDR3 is TGTGCCAGTAGTATGTACAGGGATGTAAACACTGAAGCTTTCTTT. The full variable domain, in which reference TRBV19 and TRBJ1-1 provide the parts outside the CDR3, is DGGITQSPKYLFRKEGQNVTLSCEQNLNHDAMYWYRQDPGQGLRLIYYSQIVNDFQKGDIAEGYSVSREKKESFPLTVTSAQKNPTAFYLCASSMYRDVNTEAFFGQGTRLTVV.

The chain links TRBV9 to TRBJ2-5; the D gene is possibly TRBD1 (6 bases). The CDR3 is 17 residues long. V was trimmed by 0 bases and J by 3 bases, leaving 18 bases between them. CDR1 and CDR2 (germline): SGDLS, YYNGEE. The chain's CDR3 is CASSVASTGILKETQYF. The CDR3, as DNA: TGTGCCAGCAGCGTAGCCTCTACAGGGATTTTAAAAGAGACCCAGTACTTC.

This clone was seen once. The CDR3 region is CASTLTRSQEQFF. CDR3 DNA: TGTGCCAGCACTCTAACCAGGTCCCAAGAGCAGTTCTTC. The chain couples TRBV12-3 or TRBV12-4 to TRBJ2-1; D is unresolved. V lost 7 bases and J 10 bases, leaving 17 bases between the germline ends. The CDR3 loop spans 13 amino acids.

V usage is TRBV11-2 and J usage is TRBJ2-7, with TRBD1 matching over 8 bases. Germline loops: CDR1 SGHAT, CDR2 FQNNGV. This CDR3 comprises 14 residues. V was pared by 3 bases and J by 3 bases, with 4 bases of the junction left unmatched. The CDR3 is CASSFMGQDYEQYV. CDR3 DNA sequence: TGTGCCAGCAGCTTTATGGGACAGGACTACGAGCAGTACGTC.